The 10 T cell receptor beta chains below all came from one sample that was sequenced in a study of shared clonotypes between healthy human individuals. Sequenced by immunoSEQ multiplex PCR; TCRdb stores in-frame clones only, minus some. Of millions of clones in the sample, just over 90% were seen once. The sample comprised naive CD4+ T cells from PBMCs. Subset in this sample: CD45RA+ positively selected. The receptors derive from a man younger than 35 in good health. Some clones in this sample may be carry-over from other donors' samples.

The V gene is TRBV4-1, the J gene TRBJ2-3, with 7 nucleotides matching TRBD1. The CDR3 spans 15 residues. CDR1 MGHRA and CDR2 YSYEKL come from the germline V gene. The V segment lost 4 bases and the J segment 1 base; nucleotides outside the gene matches: 5. CDR3 in DNA: TGCGCCAGCAGCCCCCACGACAGGGGCACAGATACGCAGTATTTT. It encodes CASSPHDRGTDTQYF.

The gene calls are TRBV29-1 and TRBJ2-1; tentative D call: TRBD2 (6 bases). Looked up from germline, CDR1 is SQVTM and CDR2 is ANQGSEA. Between the trimmed V and J ends, which lost 6 bases and 5 bases, there was a span of 20 bases. The length of the CDR3 is 15 residues. The CDR3 sequence: CSVSRGFLENNEQFF. CDR3 coding DNA: TGCAGCGTGTCCCGGGGGTTCTTGGAGAACAATGAGCAGTTCTTC.

The chain carries TRBV29-1 and TRBJ2-7; 11 nucleotides line up with TRBD2. Trimming removed 4 bases from V and 5 bases from J; junction bases left unmatched: 4. The V gene's germline CDR1 is SQVTM and CDR2 ANQGSEA. This CDR3 spans 13 amino acids. CDR3 in DNA: TGCAGCGTTGCGGCTAGCGGGAGGAACGAGCAGTACTTC. Protein sequence: CSVAASGRNEQYF.

This chain uses TRBV7-9 with TRBJ1-3; perhaps TRBD1 as D (5 bases). CDR1 is SEHNR and CDR2 is FQNEAQ in the germline V gene (reference sequence). The germline V and J ends were trimmed by 5 bases and 0 bases, with 17 bases remaining between them. The CDR3 totals 17 residues. The CDR3: CASSHSRDLDSGNTIYF. Written as DNA, the CDR3 is TGTGCCAGCAGCCATTCCCGGGACCTAGACTCTGGAAACACCATATATTTT.

In its sample, this clone was seen once. The chain has TRBV15 and TRBJ1-5; the D is unclear. CDR1 is LNHNV and CDR2 is YYDKDF in the germline V gene (reference sequence). The V and J ends lost 0 bases and 3 bases respectively, with 15 bases between them. This CDR3 has 17 residues. CDR3 DNA: TGTGCCACCAGCAGAGATAAATCCTCCGGCTTCAATCAGCCCCAGCATTTT. It codes for CATSRDKSSGFNQPQHF.

This chain joins TRBV6-1 and TRBJ2-1, with TRBD2 as a possible D gene (5 bases). Germline V gene data show CDR1 as MNHNS and CDR2 as SASEGT. The CDR3 extends over 15 amino acids. Trimming pared 6 bases from V and 0 bases from J, leaving 12 bases between. This chain's CDR3 is CASRPTRSSYNEQFF. The CDR3 DNA sequence: TGTGCCAGCAGGCCAACTAGGAGCTCCTACAATGAGCAGTTCTTC.

In its sample, this clone was seen once. The V call is TRBV30, the J call TRBJ2-7; 7 positions agree with TRBD2. Germline trimming cut 4 bases from V and 1 base from J; bases unmatched to any gene: 7. CDR1 is GTSNPN, CDR2 SVGIG, per germline (reference sequence). There are 14 residues in the CDR3. CDR3 region: CAWISGLVSYEQYF. DNA for the CDR3: TGTGCCTGGATCTCTGGACTAGTATCCTACGAGCAGTACTTC.

This clone was found once. Here the CDR3 DNA reads TGTGCCAGCATGCCCGGGGGTGTGAACACTGAAGCTTTCTTT. Its translation: CASMPGGVNTEAFF. The chain combines TRBV7-2 with TRBJ1-1; possible D gene TRBD1, 5 bases. CDR3 length: 14 amino acids. Germline V gives CDR1 SGHTA, CDR2 FQGNSA. The V end lost 7 bases, the J end lost 0 bases, and 12 bases lay between the germline ends.

V is TRBV19 and J is TRBJ2-7; possibly TRBD2 for D (5 bases). Germline V gives CDR1 LNHDA, CDR2 SQIVND (reference sequence). V was shortened by 4 bases and J by 4 bases, with 17 bases between the two germline ends. The CDR3 length is 15 residues. The CDR3 reads CASSNGLSPDYEQYF. Written as DNA, the CDR3 is TGTGCCAGTAGTAACGGACTCTCACCAGATTACGAGCAGTACTTC.

V is TRBV9 and J is TRBJ2-7; 8 bases map to TRBD2. The germline CDR1 and CDR2 sequences are SGDLS and YYNGEE. The CDR3 spans 16 residues. Germline trimming cut 2 bases from V and 3 bases from J; bases unmatched to any gene: 10. The CDR3 spells CASSVGAGAGVYEQYF. CDR3 nucleotide sequence: TGTGCCAGCAGCGTGGGAGCGGGAGCGGGGGTCTACGAGCAGTACTTC.